The 24 T cell receptor beta chains presented below share a single source sample, sequenced in a study of blood T cell repertoires in COVID-19. Generated by immunoSEQ multiplex PCR, the TCRdb table keeps only in-frame clones and is missing some. The sample records 100,000 to 150,000 clones, around 83% being singletons. The specimen was peripheral blood. The receptors here all came from a man aged 40-49 years with active or convalescent COVID-19.

The V gene is TRBV7-9, the J gene TRBJ1-6; 7 bases line up with TRBD1. Trimming removed 6 bases from V and 6 bases from J; junction bases left unmatched: 8. Germline values: CDR1 SEHNR, CDR2 FQNEAQ (reference sequence). The CDR3 runs 15 residues. The CDR3 sequence: CASRQTGKANSPLHF. In DNA form, the CDR3 reads TGTGCCAGCAGGCAGACAGGGAAGGCTAATTCACCCCTCCACTTT.

This chain uses TRBV7-8 with TRBJ2-7, with 10 nucleotides matching TRBD2. With 2 bases clipped from V and 2 bases from J, the junction kept 3 bases outside the gene matches. The CDR3 consists of 15 residues. Germline values: CDR1 SGHVS, CDR2 FQNEAQ. The CDR3 sequence: CASSLKLAGPYEQYF. CDR3 sequence (DNA): TGTGCCAGCAGCTTAAAACTAGCGGGGCCCTACGAGCAGTACTTC.

J is TRBJ1-5 and V is TRBV6-4, with 9 bases that match TRBD1. Germline V gene lookup returns CDR1 MRHNA and CDR2 SNTAGT. V lost 8 bases, J lost 7 bases, and 15 bases stayed unmatched. CDR3 size: 16 residues. CDR3 DNA sequence: TGTGCCAGCCCTCACAGGGATGGGACAGGGAACCAGCCCCAGCATTTT. This sequence encodes CASPHRDGTGNQPQHF.

The rearrangement joins TRBV6-1 to TRBJ2-7, with TRBD1 matching 10 bases. The CDR3 consists of 16 residues. Per germline, CDR1 MNHNS and CDR2 SASEGT. V lost 1 base, J lost 2 bases, and 5 bases stayed unmatched. The CDR3 DNA sequence: TGTGCCAGCAGTGAAGGGGGACAGGGGAAGACCTACGAGCAGTACTTC. Protein sequence: CASSEGGQGKTYEQYF.

J is TRBJ1-1 and V is TRBV5-1; no firm D call. CDR1 SGHRS and CDR2 YFSETQ come from the germline V gene. The ends were cut back, 5 bases at V and 3 bases at J, with 17 bases in the middle. This CDR3 has 15 amino acids. This CDR3 is CASSQASGWDTEAFF. The CDR3 DNA reads TGCGCCAGCAGTCAGGCCTCGGGATGGGACACTGAAGCTTTCTTT.

The V gene is TRBV12-5, the J gene TRBJ1-4; 7 bases are a match to TRBD1. Germline V gives CDR1 LGHNT, CDR2 FRNRAP. CDR3 length: 15 residues. The junction had 3 bases not matched to a gene; V was cut back by 5 bases and J by 0 bases. CDR3 region: CASGPGQATNEKLFF. The CDR3 coding sequence is TGTGCTAGTGGTCCAGGACAGGCAACTAATGAAAAACTGTTTTTT.

This chain connects TRBV27 to TRBJ2-2; 12 bases line up with TRBD1. The CDR3 loop spans 18 amino acids. Per the germline V gene, CDR1 is MNHEY and CDR2 is SMNVEV (reference sequence). Trimming took 6 bases from V and 2 from J; bases not matched to a gene: 10. For the CDR3, the DNA is TGTGCCAGCAGGCCCCGGGACAGGGGGCCTGCAAACACCGGGGAGCTGTTTTTT. Amino acid sequence: CASRPRDRGPANTGELFF.

The chain has TRBV20-1 and TRBJ2-1; TRBD1 might be the D (6 bases). V dropped 6 bases and J dropped 6 bases, with 9 bases sitting between them. The CDR3 is 11 amino acids. CDR1 and CDR2 (germline): DFQATT, SNEGSKA (reference sequence). The CDR3, as DNA: TGCAGTGCCACAGGGTTCAATGAGCAGTTCTTC. It is translated as CSATGFNEQFF.

The chain carries TRBV27 and TRBJ1-5, with D tentatively TRBD1 (6 bases). Trimming removed 6 bases from V and 2 bases from J, with 11 bases in between. Germline V lookup: CDR1 MNHEY, CDR2 SMNVEV (reference sequence). The CDR3 loop spans 14 amino acids. The CDR3 here is CASRNREGNQPQHF. The CDR3 DNA reads as TGTGCCAGCAGAAACAGGGAAGGCAATCAGCCCCAGCATTTT.

The chain uses TRBV7-2 and TRBJ2-7, with a possible D match to TRBD2 (6 bases). V shed 2 bases and J shed 1 base, with 21 bases lying between them. The length of the CDR3 is 18 residues. CDR1 is SGHTA and CDR2 is FQGNSA in the germline V gene. The CDR3 sequence: CASSLRGGSGRPSYEQYF. The CDR3 DNA reads TGTGCCAGCAGCTTAAGGGGTGGCTCAGGGAGGCCTTCCTACGAGCAGTACTTC. Supplemented by reference TRBV7-2 and TRBJ2-7, the full variable domain reads GAGVSQSPSNKVTEKGKDVELRCDPISGHTALYWYRQSLGQGLEFLIYFQGNSAPDKSGLPSDRFSAERTGGSVSTLTIQRTQQEDSAVYLCASSLRGGSGRPSYEQYFGPGTRLTVT.

In its sample, this clone was seen a few times. The chain has TRBV5-5 and TRBJ2-5; TRBD2 matches at 7 bases. Germline CDR1 reads SGHKS; CDR2 reads YYEKEE (reference sequence). The CDR3 is 13 amino acids. J lost 4 bases, V lost 3 bases, and 3 bases had no gene match. CDR3 DNA: TGTGCCAGCAGCTCACCGGGGGGAGAGACCCAGTACTTC. Translation gives CASSSPGGETQYF.

This chain joins TRBV6-6 and TRBJ2-2; D is unclear. Deletions cut 2 bases from V and 4 bases from J, with 8 bases between. CDR3 length: 14 residues. CDR1 is MNHNY and CDR2 is SVGAGI in the germline V gene (reference sequence). CDR3 sequence (DNA): TGTGCCAGCAGTTACCTTGGCGGCACCGGGGAGCTGTTTTTT. As protein: CASSYLGGTGELFF.

This clone was found a few times. The chain has TRBV28 and TRBJ1-6; tentatively, D is TRBD1 (5 bases). CDR1 and CDR2 from the germline V gene are MDHEN and SYDVKM. V shed 4 bases and J shed 9 bases, with 7 bases lying between them. There are 12 residues in the CDR3. CDR3 sequence (DNA): TGTGCCAGCAGTTCGACAGTTTCACCCCTCCACTTT. Protein sequence: CASSSTVSPLHF. Full variable domain (remainder filled in from reference TRBV28 and TRBJ1-6): DVKVTQSSRYLVKRTGEKVFLECVQDMDHENMFWYRQDPGLGLRLIYFSYDVKMKEKGDIPEGYSVSREKKERFSLILESASTNQTSMYLCASSSTVSPLHFGNGTRLTVT.

This clone was seen more than once but under ten times. This sequence joins TRBV9 and TRBJ1-1; D gene uncertain. Trimming shortened V by 0 bases and J by 6 bases, and 12 bases separated the two germline ends. This CDR3 spans 14 amino acids. Germline V CDR1 and CDR2: SGDLS, YYNGEE. In DNA form, the CDR3 reads TGTGCCAGCAGCGTAGGAGGTCGGGAGGCTGAAGCTTTCTTT. Its translation is CASSVGGREAEAFF.

This clone was detected only a few times. The chain is built from TRBV3-1 (or the pseudogene TRBV3-2) and TRBJ1-5; 7 nucleotides match TRBD1. This CDR3 contains 14 residues. Looked up from germline, CDR1 is LGHDT and CDR2 is YNNKEL (reference sequence). The J segment lost 4 bases and the V segment lost 3 bases, leaving 3 bases of the junction unmatched. CDR3 residues: CASSHAGQNQPQHF. The CDR3 DNA sequence: TGTGCCAGCAGCCATGCGGGACAGAATCAGCCCCAGCATTTT.

The sample holds one count of this clone. The chain carries TRBV10-3 and TRBJ2-2, with a weak D call TRBD1 (5 bases). V gave up 8 bases and J gave up 6 bases, with 19 bases separating them. The CDR3 consists of 15 residues. Germline V gene sequence: CDR1 ENHRY, CDR2 SYGVKD. The CDR3 reads CAIGSPQGNPGELFF. CDR3 DNA sequence: TGTGCCATCGGATCCCCGCAGGGAAATCCCGGGGAGCTGTTTTTT.

This clone has a single count. This sequence joins TRBV9 and TRBJ2-1; the match to TRBD2 covers 8 bases. The V and J ends lost 2 bases and 3 bases, in that order; junction bases with no gene match: 4. The CDR3 loop spans 15 amino acids. The germline CDR1 and CDR2 sequences are SGDLS and YYNGEE. The CDR3 nucleotides read TGTGCCAGCAGCGTTAGCGGGGCCGTCTACAATGAGCAGTTCTTC. Translated, it gives CASSVSGAVYNEQFF.

This rearrangement joins TRBV6-5 to TRBJ2-7, with TRBD1 identical over 8 bases. CDR1 and CDR2 (germline): MNHEY, SVGAGI. The CDR3 runs to 15 residues. V lost 0 bases, J lost 2 bases, and 3 bases stayed unmatched. The CDR3 sequence is CASSYSGRGPYEQYF. The CDR3 coding sequence is TGTGCCAGCAGTTACTCGGGCAGGGGGCCCTACGAGCAGTACTTC.

As to this clone: Other DNA sequences in this sample translate to the same CDR3. The chain joins TRBV6-5 to TRBJ2-7; 9 nucleotides align to TRBD1. This CDR3 spans 15 amino acids. Germline V lookup: CDR1 MNHEY, CDR2 SVGAGI. The V gene end was trimmed by 0 bases and the J gene end by 1 base; junction bases not matched to a gene: 1. CDR3 sequence (DNA): TGTGCCAGCAGTTACTCGGACAGGGGATCCTACGAGCAGTACTTC. Residues: CASSYSDRGSYEQYF.

The gene calls are TRBV5-1 and TRBJ1-4; D not certain. CDR3 length: 14 residues. The V gene lost 0 bases and the J gene lost 7 bases, with 10 bases spanning the gap. Germline CDR1 is SGHRS and CDR2 is YFSETQ. CDR3 amino acids: CASSLGRNGEKLFF. CDR3 nucleotides: TGCGCCAGCAGCTTGGGCAGGAACGGTGAAAAACTGTTTTTT.

J is TRBJ2-5 and V is TRBV12-3 or TRBV12-4; a weak D match, TRBD1 (5 bases). The V end was cut by 5 bases, the J end by 3 bases, with 7 bases between. The CDR3 has 12 residues. The CDR3 reads CASSRQKETQYF. The CDR3 coding sequence is TGTGCCAGCAGTCGACAGAAAGAGACCCAGTACTTC.

The genes are TRBV6-5 and TRBJ1-6, with D unclear. This CDR3 region has 16 residues. The germline V and J ends were trimmed by 1 base and 9 bases, with 16 bases remaining between them. Germline lookup yields CDR1 MNHEY and CDR2 SVGAGI. The CDR3 protein is CASSYLVSSEGSPLHF. CDR3 bases: TGTGCCAGCAGTTACTTGGTCAGCTCGGAGGGTTCACCCCTCCACTTT.

This clone was counted a single time. The rearrangement uses TRBV24-1 and TRBJ2-6; D unclear. Trimming cost V 3 bases and J 0 bases, with 5 bases left between them. The germline CDR1 and CDR2 sequences are KGHDR and SFDVKD. There are 15 residues in the CDR3. This chain's CDR3 is CATSDGRSGANVLTF. As DNA, the CDR3 is TGTGCCACCAGTGATGGGCGCTCTGGGGCCAACGTCCTGACTTTC.

The chain employs TRBV6-5 and TRBJ1-2; 8 nucleotides agree with TRBD1. CDR1 and CDR2 (germline): MNHEY, SVGAGI. The V and J ends lost 6 bases and 4 bases, in that order; junction bases with no gene match: 7. The CDR3 totals 14 residues. The DNA for the CDR3 is TGTGCCAGCAGCACCAGGGGGCGAGGCTATGGCTACACCTTC. It translates to CASSTRGRGYGYTF.